A selection of T cell receptor beta chains follows, all from one sample in a study of cytomegalovirus exposure and HLA in healthy donors. Using immunoSEQ multiplex PCR, the repertoire was profiled, and TCRdb retains in-frame clones only, with some absent. The sample holds some 130,000 clones; 75% to 90% are singletons and the top ten take 0.95% to 1.5%. Sequenced material: PBMCs. The receptors derive from a woman aged 18 to 35 in good health and CMV-seronegative. Both conserved end residues are part of each CDR3. Each record gives: D gene, clone size, V gene, J gene, CDR3 protein, CDR3 DNA. D genes are given only for firm matches. Clone sizes are given selectively: once, few, many, or a class where the clone is expanded.

.,.,TRBV19,TRBJ1-5,CASRPTGVQPQHF,TGTGCCAGTAGACCGACCGGGGTTCAGCCCCAGCATTTT
.,.,TRBV2,TRBJ1-4,CASSYNEKLFF,TGTGCCAGCAGTTATAATGAAAAACTGTTTTTT
.,.,TRBV19,TRBJ2-1,CASRLADNEQFF,TGTGCCAGTAGGCTCGCGGACAATGAGCAGTTCTTC
.,once,TRBV11-2,TRBJ1-4,CASSPPGGGPWGEKLFF,TGTGCCAGCAGCCCACCGGGAGGCGGCCCCTGGGGTGAAAAACTGTTTTTT
.,.,TRBV6-1,TRBJ1-6,CASNAGVDNSPLHF,TGTGCCAGCAACGCGGGAGTTGATAATTCACCCCTCCACTTT
.,.,TRBV19,TRBJ1-2,CASSIAHSTVSGGYTF,TGTGCCAGTAGTATAGCCCACTCGACAGTTAGCGGTGGCTACACCTTC
.,.,TRBV5-4,TRBJ1-3,CASSLGGAGNTIYF,TGTGCCAGCAGCTTGGGCGGGGCTGGAAACACCATATATTTT
TRBD1,once,TRBV4-1,TRBJ2-3,CASSQSGGTGADTQYF,TGCGCCAGCAGCCAAAGTGGCGGGACAGGGGCTGATACGCAGTATTTT
TRBD1,once,TRBV5-4,TRBJ2-4,CASTQTGTGSKNIQYF,TGTGCCAGCACCCAGACAGGGACGGGATCCAAAAACATTCAGTACTTC
TRBD1,.,TRBV5-4,TRBJ1-2,CASSPGQGYGYTF,TGTGCCAGCAGCCCGGGACAGGGGTACGGCTACACCTTC
TRBD1,.,TRBV27,TRBJ2-1,CASSSALVYRGVNNEQFF,TGTGCCAGCAGTTCCGCCCTCGTCTACAGGGGGGTCAACAATGAGCAGTTCTTC
.,few,TRBV25-1,TRBJ1-2,CASSEYLAGYTF,TGTGCCAGCAGTGAGTACTTAGCAGGCTACACCTTC
.,.,TRBV5-4,TRBJ2-7,CASSFGLPFSRSYEQYF,TGTGCCAGCAGCTTCGGACTACCGTTCTCGAGATCCTACGAGCAGTACTTC
.,.,TRBV18,TRBJ2-5,CASSELKETQYF,TGTGCCAGCTCTGAGCTAAAAGAGACCCAGTACTTC
.,.,TRBV19,TRBJ2-6,CASMASGANVLTF,TGTGCCAGTATGGCTTCTGGGGCCAACGTCCTGACTTTC
TRBD1,.,TRBV29-1,TRBJ1-4,CSVQTGAITNEKLFF,TGCAGCGTTCAGACAGGGGCCATCACTAATGAAAAACTGTTTTTT
.,.,TRBV19,TRBJ1-5,CATTQNGGGLGNQPQHF,TGTGCCACTACTCAAAACGGCGGGGGTTTGGGCAATCAGCCCCAGCATTTT
TRBD1,.,TRBV29-1,TRBJ1-1,CSVERMTGGTEAFF,TGCAGCGTTGAACGAATGACAGGGGGCACTGAAGCTTTCTTT
TRBD1,.,TRBV5-6,TRBJ1-2,CASRYGTGGYYGYTF,TGTGCCAGCAGATACGGGACAGGGGGTTACTATGGCTACACCTTC
.,.,TRBV6-1,TRBJ1-2,CASSNHDSLWDYTF,TGTGCCAGCAGTAATCACGACAGTCTCTGGGACTACACCTTC
.,.,TRBV10-3,TRBJ1-1,CAISAQSLEAFF,TGTGCCATCAGTGCCCAGTCTTTGGAAGCTTTCTTT
TRBD1,.,TRBV4-2,TRBJ1-2,CASRPRTGANYGYTF,TGTGCCAGCAGACCCCGTACAGGGGCTAACTATGGCTACACCTTC
.,.,TRBV2,TRBJ1-1,CASSVFAAQNTEAFF,TGTGCCAGCAGTGTATTTGCGGCACAGAACACTGAAGCTTTCTTT
.,.,TRBV5-5,TRBJ2-7,CASSLGQGTREQYF,TGTGCCAGCAGCTTGGGGCAGGGTACGAGGGAGCAGTACTTC
TRBD1,once,TRBV5-1,TRBJ2-1,CASSLVQGNNEQFF,TGCGCCAGCAGCTTAGTACAGGGGAACAATGAGCAGTTCTTC
TRBD2,once,TRBV7-3,TRBJ2-1,CASSLHRLAGGLSYNEQFF,TGTGCCAGCAGCTTACATAGGCTAGCGGGGGGTTTATCGTACAATGAGCAGTTCTTC
.,.,TRBV4-1,TRBJ2-7,CASSQVAGNEQYF,TGCGCCAGCAGCCAAGTTGCAGGGAACGAGCAGTACTTC
TRBD1,.,TRBV6-4,TRBJ2-3,CASSDGTGGDTQYF,TGTGCCAGCAGTGACGGGACAGGGGGTGATACGCAGTATTTT
.,.,TRBV5-1,TRBJ1-1,CASTSSPGDNTEAFF,TGCGCCAGTACCTCCTCCCCGGGGGATAACACTGAAGCTTTCTTT
TRBD2,.,TRBV2,TRBJ2-7,CASRPLAGSYEQYF,TGTGCCAGCAGGCCGCTAGCGGGGTCCTACGAGCAGTACTTC
.,.,TRBV5-1,TRBJ2-3,CASSLEAWTDTQYF,TGCGCCAGCAGCTTGGAAGCGTGGACAGATACGCAGTATTTT
.,.,TRBV27,TRBJ2-7,CASSQGNPTYYEQYF,TGTGCCAGCAGCCAGGGGAACCCAACATACTACGAGCAGTACTTC
TRBD2,.,TRBV5-1,TRBJ2-3,CASSLVAGDDTQYF,TGCGCCAGCAGCTTGGTAGCGGGGGACGATACGCAGTATTTT
.,once,TRBV7-2,TRBJ1-2,CASSSYRLSNYGYTF,TGTGCCAGCAGCTCCTACAGGCTCTCAAACTATGGCTACACCTTC
.,.,TRBV11-3,TRBJ2-5,CASRGGDQETQYF,TGTGCCAGCAGAGGGGGGGATCAAGAGACCCAGTACTTC
TRBD2,.,TRBV7-6,TRBJ2-1,CASSLGASGANEQFF,TGTGCCAGCAGCTTAGGGGCTAGCGGGGCCAATGAGCAGTTCTTC
TRBD2,.,TRBV7-6,TRBJ2-4,CASSLLPGGLAKNIQYF,TGTGCCAGCAGCTTATTACCGGGGGGACTAGCCAAAAACATTCAGTACTTC
.,.,TRBV21-1,TRBJ2-1,CASSKGGMLAGEQFF,TGTGCCAGCAGCAAAGGGGGGATGCTAGCGGGCGAGCAGTTCTTC
.,.,TRBV25-1,TRBJ2-5,CASSEATAELETQYF,TGTGCCAGCAGTGAGGCGACGGCGGAGTTGGAGACCCAGTACTTC
TRBD1,.,TRBV18,TRBJ2-7,CASSRTGGSYEQYF,TGTGCCAGCTCAAGGACAGGCGGCTCCTACGAGCAGTACTTC